This T cell receptor (beta chain) was retrieved from a study of lymphopenia after photon versus proton radiotherapy. After removal of 1 base from V and 7 bases from J, the junction contained 12 bases not matched to a gene. The CDR3 is made up of 17 amino acids. In germline, CDR1 is SEHNR, CDR2 FQNEAQ (reference sequence). In the case of this clone: The antigen remains unidentified.

This table comes from immunoSEQ multiplex PCR, and its TCRdb copy is limited to in-frame clones, with some not included. The sample records about 25,000 clones, approximately 88% being singletons. Points from the study as a whole: Proton therapy kept repertoires fairly stable, unlike photons, which gained effector/memory cells. Post-nadir TCR diversity decline inversely tracked overall survival among those who died.

The material sequenced was peripheral blood, taken from a patient treated with photon-based radiotherapy. The rearrangement links TRBV7-9 to TRBJ1-2; TRBD1 matches at 10 bases. This receptor was taken from a man aged 45-65 years with gastric cancer. The CDR3 DNA reads as TGTGCCAGCAGCTTAGTGGGGCGACAGGGGGCGAGCTCTGGCTACACCTTC. It translates to CASSLVGRQGASSGYTF.